A single sample gave rise to the 25 T cell receptor beta chains below, sequenced in a study of long-term antiretroviral therapy in people with HIV. Sequencing used immunoSEQ v3.0 at survey level. Repertoires were generated with immunoSEQ multiplex PCR, while TCRdb's copy carries only in-frame clones and drops some. The repertoire holds under 50,000 clones, with about 90% as singletons. The sample was unsorted PBMCs, taken 1.2 years after starting antiretroviral therapy. Receptors were obtained from a woman between 50 and 59 years old with HIV.

This chain links TRBV6-5 with TRBJ2-1; 14 bases map to TRBD2. The CDR3 covers 14 residues. The J segment lost 11 bases and the V segment lost 4 bases, leaving 4 bases of the junction unmatched. Germline lookup yields CDR1 MNHEY and CDR2 SVGAGI. The CDR3 DNA sequence: TGTGCCAGCAGTTGGGGACTAGCGGGGGATAAGCAGTTCTTC. It codes for CASSWGLAGDKQFF.

The rearrangement joins TRBV19 to TRBJ1-6; D ambiguous. From germline, CDR1 is LNHDA and CDR2 SQIVND (reference sequence). The CDR3 extends over 12 amino acids. V lost 7 bases and J 13 bases, leaving 14 bases between the germline ends. In DNA form, the CDR3 reads TGTGCCAGTACGGGCCCCAGTCAGCCCCTCCACTTT. Its protein is CASTGPSQPLHF.

This clone was detected only a few times. The chain joins TRBV5-4 to TRBJ2-3; D might be TRBD1 (6 bases). V lost 0 bases, J lost 5 bases, and 13 bases lay in between. The CDR3 extends over 15 amino acids. CDR1 and CDR2 from the germline V gene are SGHNT and YYREEE (reference sequence). CDR3 DNA: TGTGCCAGCAGCTTGGGGGGGCCGAGAGAAGATACGCAGTATTTT. Translation: CASSLGGPREDTQYF.

The J gene is TRBJ1-1, the V gene TRBV19, with D hard to call. The CDR3 has 14 residues. Trimming cost V 6 bases and J 0 bases, with 11 bases left between them. Germline CDR1 and CDR2: LNHDA and SQIVND (reference sequence). The CDR3 nucleotides read TGTGCCAGTAGCGCGACACCAGTGAACACTGAAGCTTTCTTT. This sequence encodes CASSATPVNTEAFF. The complete variable domain, with remaining parts taken from reference TRBV19 and TRBJ1-1, reads DGGITQSPKYLFRKEGQNVTLSCEQNLNHDAMYWYRQDPGQGLRLIYYSQIVNDFQKGDIAEGYSVSREKKESFPLTVTSAQKNPTAFYLCASSATPVNTEAFFGQGTRLTVV.

The genes are TRBV27 and TRBJ1-3; possibly TRBD1 for D (5 bases). This CDR3 comprises 16 residues. Germline V gives CDR1 MNHEY, CDR2 SMNVEV (reference sequence). The ends were cut back, 4 bases at V and 0 bases at J, with 13 bases in the middle. The CDR3 here is CASSYRGTLSGNTIYF. CDR3 DNA: TGTGCCAGCAGTTATCGGGGGACTCTCTCTGGAAACACCATATATTTT.

The genes are TRBV6-6 and TRBJ1-1, with 11 bases lining up with TRBD1. The V gene's germline CDR1 is MNHNY and CDR2 SVGAGI (reference sequence). V lost 4 bases to trimming and J lost 3 bases; unmatched junction nucleotides: 4. This CDR3 is 15 amino acids long. In DNA, the CDR3 is TGTGCCAGCAGTTGGACAGGGGGCCTGGACACTGAAGCTTTCTTT. It specifies CASSWTGGLDTEAFF.

The rearrangement joins TRBV9 to TRBJ1-5; no clear D. CDR1 and CDR2 (germline): SGDLS, YYNGEE. The CDR3 is 14 amino acids. V was pared by 3 bases and J by 2 bases, with 9 bases between. The CDR3 nucleotides are TGTGCCAGCAGCGCCCTCAGTGGCAATCAGCCCCAGCATTTT. Translating gives CASSALSGNQPQHF.

CDR3 DNA: TGTGCCAGCAGCGTAGGGTACCGACGGGTTATGGAGACCCAGTACTTC. It codes for CASSVGYRRVMETQYF. The V call is TRBV9, the J call TRBJ2-5; D ambiguous. This CDR3 spans 16 amino acids. Per germline, CDR1 SGDLS and CDR2 YYNGEE. The V end was cut by 0 bases, the J end by 5 bases, with 17 bases between.

The rearrangement links TRBV2 to TRBJ2-3; D is uncertain. The CDR3 consists of 13 residues. Germline values: CDR1 SNHLY, CDR2 FYNNEI. Trimming stripped 3 bases from V and 3 bases from J, with 7 bases between. CDR3 region: CASSDDLTDTQYF. The CDR3 DNA is TGTGCCAGCAGTGACGACTTGACAGATACGCAGTATTTT.

The rearrangement uses TRBV6-5 and TRBJ2-7, with D unresolved. V lost 2 bases to trimming and J lost 5 bases, with 13 bases between them. CDR1 and CDR2 from the germline V gene are MNHEY and SVGAGI. This CDR3 has 14 residues. CDR3 in amino acids: CASSYRVGSHEQYF. As DNA, the CDR3 is TGTGCCAGCAGTTACCGGGTAGGGTCCCACGAGCAGTACTTC.

The chain combines TRBV5-4 with TRBJ1-1; D is possibly TRBD1 (5 bases). The CDR3 is made up of 17 amino acids. V dropped 5 bases and J dropped 10 bases, with 30 bases sitting between them. CDR1 and CDR2 (germline): SGHNT, YYREEE (reference sequence). In DNA, the CDR3 is TGTGCCAGCAGTTCTAGACAAGGGACGGGGAATAGTCTTTTAGCTTTCTTT. Protein product: CASSSRQGTGNSLLAFF.

V is TRBV6-5 and J is TRBJ1-2, with D possibly TRBD1 on 5 matching bases. The CDR3 has 14 residues. Germline CDR1 MNHEY, CDR2 SVGAGI. V gave up 0 bases and J gave up 3 bases, with 8 bases separating them. The CDR3 DNA reads TGTGCCAGCAGTTACTCGTCCAGGGACTATGGCTACACCTTC. It is translated as CASSYSSRDYGYTF.

V usage is TRBV6-1 and J usage is TRBJ2-7, with D perhaps TRBD1 (5 bases). The CDR3 is 14 amino acids. The V and J ends lost 7 bases and 6 bases respectively, with 19 bases between them. The germline gives CDR1 MNHNS, CDR2 SASEGT. The CDR3 protein is CASNGGRVVSEQYF. CDR3 DNA sequence: TGTGCCAGCAATGGCGGCAGGGTGGTTTCCGAGCAGTACTTC.

The rearrangement uses TRBV5-1 and TRBJ1-4, with D possibly TRBD1 on 5 matching bases. V was shortened by 4 bases and J by 0 bases, with 10 bases between the two germline ends. Germline CDR1 SGHRS, CDR2 YFSETQ. The CDR3 is 15 amino acids. The chain's CDR3 is CASSPWGSTNEKLFF. CDR3 nucleotide sequence: TGCGCCAGCAGCCCCTGGGGCTCAACTAATGAAAAACTGTTTTTT.

This chain connects TRBV4-2 to TRBJ1-2; 8 nucleotides match TRBD1. The CDR3 is made up of 15 amino acids. The V gene's germline CDR1 is LGHNA and CDR2 YNFKEQ. V lost 4 bases, J lost 2 bases, and 6 bases stayed unmatched. The CDR3 sequence: CASSREDRENYGYTF. The CDR3 nucleotides are TGTGCCAGCAGCCGAGAGGACAGGGAGAACTATGGCTACACCTTC.

V and J are TRBV2 and TRBJ2-7; TRBD1 might be the D (7 bases). Per germline, CDR1 SNHLY and CDR2 FYNNEI. Trimming pared 6 bases from V and 5 bases from J, leaving 17 bases between. CDR3 length: 14 residues. CDR3 nucleotide sequence: TGTGCCAGCAGCCTGCAGGGCAGGGGGGACGAGCAGTACTTC. Protein sequence: CASSLQGRGDEQYF.

The gene calls are TRBV21-1 and TRBJ1-1; the DNA was not compared with TRBD1, the D call given in the table. TRBV21-1 is given as a pseudogene. This CDR3 region has 17 residues. CDR3 region: CASSPHPDRGLNTEAFF. The CDR3 region has the DNA TGTGCCAGCAGCCCCCATCCGGACAGGGGCCTGAACACTGAAGCTTTCTTT.

The CDR3 protein is CASSLTQPYGYTF. Here the CDR3 DNA reads TGTGCCAGCAGCTTAACGCAGCCTTATGGCTACACCTTC. The V call is TRBV7-9, the J call TRBJ1-2; D remains ambiguous. The CDR3 has 13 residues. V dropped 2 bases and J dropped 5 bases, with 9 bases sitting between them. The germline V gene has CDR1 SEHNR and CDR2 FQNEAQ (reference sequence).

J is TRBJ1-4 and V is TRBV6-1, with 8 bases lining up with TRBD1. In germline, CDR1 is MNHNS, CDR2 SASEGT. This CDR3 contains 16 residues. Losses at the gene ends were 1 base for V and 4 bases for J; bases not matched to a gene: 5. DNA for the CDR3: TGTGCCAGCAGTGAAGAAGCAGGGGGCGGTAATGAAAAACTGTTTTTT. It translates to CASSEEAGGGNEKLFF.

The chain links TRBV5-1 to TRBJ2-3, with 13 bases identical to TRBD2. The junction had 7 bases not matched to a gene; V was cut back by 6 bases and J by 3 bases. Germline assignment: CDR1 SGHRS and CDR2 YFSETQ. The length of the CDR3 is 16 residues. In DNA form, the CDR3 reads TGCGCCAGCACCCCTTTGACTAGCGGGGGGACAGATACGCAGTATTTT. Translation: CASTPLTSGGTDTQYF.

This rearrangement joins TRBV7-3 to TRBJ1-1; perhaps TRBD1 as D (6 bases). The V gene's germline CDR1 is SGHTA and CDR2 FQGTGA. V dropped 7 bases and J dropped 5 bases, with 14 bases sitting between them. This CDR3 contains 13 residues. This CDR3 reads CASTQGLGTEAFF. In DNA form, the CDR3 reads TGTGCCAGCACCCAGGGGCTAGGGACTGAAGCTTTCTTT.

This clone came up once. V usage is TRBV7-9 and J usage is TRBJ2-3; 10 bases align to TRBD2. CDR1 and CDR2 from the germline V gene are SEHNR and FQNEAQ (reference sequence). The CDR3 runs to 18 residues. Trimming removed 2 bases from V and 3 bases from J; junction bases left unmatched: 11. CDR3 sequence reads: CASSLYSSGGIMTDTQYF. The CDR3 DNA follows: TGTGCCAGCAGCTTATACAGTAGCGGGGGGATTATGACAGATACGCAGTATTTT.

As regards this clone: Because the CDR3's place on the DNA is in doubt, the DNA is left out and the CDR3 is given as listed by TCRdb. The chain recombines TRBV19 with TRBJ2-3; TRBD2, the D gene given by the table, was not confirmed from the DNA. The CDR3 is made up of 14 amino acids, end residues included. The germline V gene encodes CDR1 LNHDA and CDR2 SQIVND (reference sequence). CDR3 sequence reads: CASTSGGLTDTQYF.

This rearrangement joins TRBV2 to TRBJ2-2; 7 nucleotides agree with TRBD1. V shed 5 bases and J 3 bases; nucleotides not matched to a gene: 3. The germline CDR1 and CDR2 sequences are SNHLY and FYNNEI. There are 14 residues in the CDR3. CDR3 loop: CASSSGTDTGELFF. In DNA, the CDR3 is TGTGCCAGCAGTTCCGGGACAGACACCGGGGAGCTGTTTTTT.

The chain joins TRBV15 to TRBJ2-2, with D perhaps assigned TRBD1 or TRBD2 (6 bases each). CDR1 and CDR2 (germline): LNHNV, YYDKDF (reference sequence). V lost 0 bases to trimming and J lost 13 bases, with 12 bases between them. The CDR3 contains 13 residues. The CDR3 region is CATSRDLGGRLFF. CDR3 sequence (DNA): TGTGCCACCAGCAGAGATCTAGGGGGGAGGCTGTTTTTT.